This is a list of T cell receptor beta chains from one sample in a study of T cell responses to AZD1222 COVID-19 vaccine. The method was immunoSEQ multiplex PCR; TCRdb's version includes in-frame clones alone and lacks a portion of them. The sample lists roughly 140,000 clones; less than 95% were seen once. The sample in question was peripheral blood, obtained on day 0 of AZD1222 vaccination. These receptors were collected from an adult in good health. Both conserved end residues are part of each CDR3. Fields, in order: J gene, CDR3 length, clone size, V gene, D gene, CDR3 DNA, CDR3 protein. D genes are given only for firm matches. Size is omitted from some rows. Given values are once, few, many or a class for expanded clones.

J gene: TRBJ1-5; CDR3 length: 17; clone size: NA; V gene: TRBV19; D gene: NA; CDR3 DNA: TGTGCCAGTAGCTTATATAGAGGGGCATATAGCAATCAGCCCCAGCATTTT; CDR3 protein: CASSLYRGAYSNQPQHF
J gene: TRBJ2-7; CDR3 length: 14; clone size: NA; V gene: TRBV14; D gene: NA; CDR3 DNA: TGTGCCAGCAGCCAAGGTCAAGGTGTCTACGAGCAGTACTTC; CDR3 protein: CASSQGQGVYEQYF
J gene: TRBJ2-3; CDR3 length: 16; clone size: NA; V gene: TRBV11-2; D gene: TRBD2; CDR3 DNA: TGTGCCAGCAGCTCGGGACTAGCGGGCTACACAGATACGCAGTATTTT; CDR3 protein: CASSSGLAGYTDTQYF
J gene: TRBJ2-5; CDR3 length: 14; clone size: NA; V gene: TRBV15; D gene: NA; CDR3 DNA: TGTGCCACCAGCAGTTTACAGGGTAGGGAGACCCAGTACTTC; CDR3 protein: CATSSLQGRETQYF
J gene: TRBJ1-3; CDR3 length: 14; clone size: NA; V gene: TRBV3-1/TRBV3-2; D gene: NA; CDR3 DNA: TGTGCCAGCAGTCACCCAGGGAGGGGAAACACCATATATTTT; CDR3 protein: CASSHPGRGNTIYF
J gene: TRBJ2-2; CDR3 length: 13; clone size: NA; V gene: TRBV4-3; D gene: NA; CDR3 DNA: TGCGCCAGCAGCCAAGCCAGGGCCGGGGAGCTGTTTTTT; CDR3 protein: CASSQARAGELFF
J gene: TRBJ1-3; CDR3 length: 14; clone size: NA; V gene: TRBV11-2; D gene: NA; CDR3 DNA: TGTGCCAGCAGCTTAGCTCCTCTGGGAAACACCATATATTTT; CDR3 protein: CASSLAPLGNTIYF
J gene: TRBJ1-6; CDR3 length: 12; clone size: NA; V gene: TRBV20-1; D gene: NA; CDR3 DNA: TGCAGTGCTAGTCAGGGTGGGTCACCCCTCCACTTT; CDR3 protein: CSASQGGSPLHF
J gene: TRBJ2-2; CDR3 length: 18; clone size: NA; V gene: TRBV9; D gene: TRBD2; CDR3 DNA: TGTGCCAGCAGCGTAGGGGGACTAGCGGGATTGGGGCCCGGGGAGCTGTTTTTT; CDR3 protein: CASSVGGLAGLGPGELFF
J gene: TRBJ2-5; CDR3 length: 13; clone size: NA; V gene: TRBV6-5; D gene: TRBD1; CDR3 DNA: TGTGCCACCTCACAGGGGTTTCTAGAGACCCAGTACTTC; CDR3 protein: CATSQGFLETQYF
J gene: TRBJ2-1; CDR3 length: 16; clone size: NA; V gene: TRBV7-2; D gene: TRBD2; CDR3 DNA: TGTGCCAGCAGCTTAGAGCGGGGGGAGGTCTACAATGAGCAGTTCTTC; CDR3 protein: CASSLERGEVYNEQFF
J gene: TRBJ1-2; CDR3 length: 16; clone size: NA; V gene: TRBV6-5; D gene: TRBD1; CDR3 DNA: TGTGCCAGCAGTTACTTTGGACAGGGGGCCAACTATGGCTACACCTTC; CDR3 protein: CASSYFGQGANYGYTF
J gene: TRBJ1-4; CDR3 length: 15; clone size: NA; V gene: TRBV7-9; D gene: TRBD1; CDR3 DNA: TGTGCCAGCAGCTCTATGGGACAGGGGAATGAAAAACTGTTTTTT; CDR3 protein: CASSSMGQGNEKLFF
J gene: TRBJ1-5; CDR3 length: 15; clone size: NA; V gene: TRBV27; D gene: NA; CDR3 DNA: TGTGCCAGCAGTCCGCTATGGGACAGCAATCAGCCCCAGCATTTT; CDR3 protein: CASSPLWDSNQPQHF
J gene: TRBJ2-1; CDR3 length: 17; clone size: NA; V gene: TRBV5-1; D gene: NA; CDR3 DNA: TGCGCCAGCAGCGGGCGATACGACCCCGCCTCCTACAATGAGCAGTTCTTC; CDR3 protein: CASSGRYDPASYNEQFF
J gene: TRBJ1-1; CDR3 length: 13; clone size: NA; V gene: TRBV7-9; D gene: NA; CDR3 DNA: TGTGCCAGCAGCTTAGTACAGATCCTTGAAGCTTTCTTT; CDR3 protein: CASSLVQILEAFF
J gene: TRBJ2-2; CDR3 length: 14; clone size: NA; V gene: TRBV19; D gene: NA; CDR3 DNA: TGTGCCAGTAGTATAACGTCAGGGTCCGGGGAGCTGTTTTTT; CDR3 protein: CASSITSGSGELFF
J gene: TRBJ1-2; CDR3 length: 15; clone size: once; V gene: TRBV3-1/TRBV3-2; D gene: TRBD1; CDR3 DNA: TGTGCCAGCAGCCAAGAGGGGACAGCGAACTATGGCTACACCTTC; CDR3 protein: CASSQEGTANYGYTF
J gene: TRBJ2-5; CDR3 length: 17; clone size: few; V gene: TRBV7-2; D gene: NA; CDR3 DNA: TGTGCCAGCAGCTTAAGGGGGGATCTTGGGCTTGGAGAGACCCAGTACTTC; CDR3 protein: CASSLRGDLGLGETQYF
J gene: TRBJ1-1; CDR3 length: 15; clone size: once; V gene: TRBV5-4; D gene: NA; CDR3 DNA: TGTGCCAGCAGCTTGTACCCGGGGGCGCCCACTGAAGCTTTCTTT; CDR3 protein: CASSLYPGAPTEAFF
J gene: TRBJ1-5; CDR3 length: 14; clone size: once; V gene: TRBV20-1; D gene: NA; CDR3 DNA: TGCAGTGCTAGTCTCAAACCTAGCAATCAGCCCCAGCATTTT; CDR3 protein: CSASLKPSNQPQHF
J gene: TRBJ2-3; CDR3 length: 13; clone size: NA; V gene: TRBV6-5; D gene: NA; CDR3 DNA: TGTGCCAGCAGTCTGCAAGGCACAGATACGCAGTATTTT; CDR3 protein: CASSLQGTDTQYF
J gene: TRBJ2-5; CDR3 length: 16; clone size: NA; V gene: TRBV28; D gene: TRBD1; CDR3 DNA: TGTGCCAGCAGTTTATCCGGGACAGGCGGCCAAGAGACCCAGTACTTC; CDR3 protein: CASSLSGTGGQETQYF
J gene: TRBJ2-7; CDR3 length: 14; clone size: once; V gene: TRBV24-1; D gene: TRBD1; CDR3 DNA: TGTGCCACCAGTGATTTCTGGACAGGGGGCGAGCAGTACTTC; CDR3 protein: CATSDFWTGGEQYF
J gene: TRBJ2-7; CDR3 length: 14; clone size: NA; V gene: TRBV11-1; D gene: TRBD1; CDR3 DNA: TGTGCCAGCAGCGTAGACAGGGTAGGTGGTGAGCAGTACTTC; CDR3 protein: CASSVDRVGGEQYF
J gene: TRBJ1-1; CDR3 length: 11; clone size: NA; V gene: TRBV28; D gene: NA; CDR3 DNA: TGTGCCAGCAGCCAATGGGGAGAAGCTTTCTTT; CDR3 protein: CASSQWGEAFF
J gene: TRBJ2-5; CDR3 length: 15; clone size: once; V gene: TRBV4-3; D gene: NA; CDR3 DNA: TGCGCCAGCAGCCAAGTAGGGGGGGCCGGGGAGACCCAGTACTTC; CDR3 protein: CASSQVGGAGETQYF
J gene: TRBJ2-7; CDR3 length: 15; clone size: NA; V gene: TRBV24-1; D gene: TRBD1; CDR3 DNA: TGTGCCACCAGTGATTCCCGGGACAGACTTTACGAGCAGTACTTC; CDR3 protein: CATSDSRDRLYEQYF
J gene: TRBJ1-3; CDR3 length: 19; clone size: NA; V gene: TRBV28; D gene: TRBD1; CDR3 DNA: TGTGCCAGCAGTCGGTTGCCCGGGACAGGGGTTTTCGCTGGAAACACCATATATTTT; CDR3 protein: CASSRLPGTGVFAGNTIYF
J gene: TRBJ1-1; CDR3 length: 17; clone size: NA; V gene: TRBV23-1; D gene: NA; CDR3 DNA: TGCGCCAGCAGTCAATCAATTTTTATCGTTCAGAACACTGAAGCTTTCTTT; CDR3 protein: CASSQSIFIVQNTEAFF
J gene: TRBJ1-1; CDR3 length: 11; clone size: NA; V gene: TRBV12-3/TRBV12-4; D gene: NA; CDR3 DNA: TGTGCCAGCCTTAGAGGGACTGAAGCTTTCTTT; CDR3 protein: CASLRGTEAFF
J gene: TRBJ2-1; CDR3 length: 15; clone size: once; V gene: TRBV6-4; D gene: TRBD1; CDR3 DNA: TGTGCCAGCAGTGTTACAGGGGGCGCGTACAATGAGCAGTTCTTC; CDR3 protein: CASSVTGGAYNEQFF
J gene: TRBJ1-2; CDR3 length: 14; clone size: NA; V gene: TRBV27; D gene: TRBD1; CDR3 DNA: TGTGCCAGCAGCCGGACAGGGTTGATCCATGGCTACACCTTC; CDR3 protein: CASSRTGLIHGYTF
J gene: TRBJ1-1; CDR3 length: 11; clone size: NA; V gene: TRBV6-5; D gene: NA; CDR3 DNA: TGTGCCAGCACCCTGGGGACTGAAGCTTTCTTT; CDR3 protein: CASTLGTEAFF
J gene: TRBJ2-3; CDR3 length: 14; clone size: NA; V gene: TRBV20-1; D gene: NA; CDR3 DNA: TGCAGTGCTAGTAGGAACGAACTCACAGATACGCAGTATTTT; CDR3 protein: CSASRNELTDTQYF
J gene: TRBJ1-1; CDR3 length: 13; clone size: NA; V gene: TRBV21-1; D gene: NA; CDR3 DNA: TGTGCCAGCAGCACCCTGAAGAACACTGAAGCTTTCTTT; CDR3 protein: CASSTLKNTEAFF
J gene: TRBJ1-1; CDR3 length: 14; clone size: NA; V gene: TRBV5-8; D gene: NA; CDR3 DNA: TGTGCCAGCAGGCATGACAGGCTGACGGCTGAAGCTTTCTTT; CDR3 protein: CASRHDRLTAEAFF
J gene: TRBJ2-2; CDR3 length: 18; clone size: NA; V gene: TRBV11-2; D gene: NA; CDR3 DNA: TGTGCCAGCAGCAGACGGGGTATCCTACTCGCGAACACCGGGGAGCTGTTTTTT; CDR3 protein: CASSRRGILLANTGELFF
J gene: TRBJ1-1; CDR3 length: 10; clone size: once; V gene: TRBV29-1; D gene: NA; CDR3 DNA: TGCAGCGCCGTGAACACTGAAGCTTTCTTT; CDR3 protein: CSAVNTEAFF
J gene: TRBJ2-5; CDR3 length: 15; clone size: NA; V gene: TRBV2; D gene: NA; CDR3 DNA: TGTGCCAGCAGTGCCCTTCAGCGGGCCCAAGAGACCCAGTACTTC; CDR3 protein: CASSALQRAQETQYF
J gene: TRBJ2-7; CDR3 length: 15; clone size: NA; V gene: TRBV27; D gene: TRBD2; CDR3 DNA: TGTGCCAGCAGCTTAAGCGGGGACGAACACTACGAGCAGTACTTC; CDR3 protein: CASSLSGDEHYEQYF
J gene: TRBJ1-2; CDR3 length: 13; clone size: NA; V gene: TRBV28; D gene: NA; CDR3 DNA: TGTGCCAGCAGTTTATCTGACAGGACCGGGAGGACCTTC; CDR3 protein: CASSLSDRTGRTF
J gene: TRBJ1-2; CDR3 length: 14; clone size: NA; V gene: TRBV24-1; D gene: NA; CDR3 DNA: TGTGCCACCAGTGATTTAAGGACTAACTATGGCTACACCTTC; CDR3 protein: CATSDLRTNYGYTF
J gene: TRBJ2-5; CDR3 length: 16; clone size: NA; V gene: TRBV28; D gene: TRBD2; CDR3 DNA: TGTGCCAGCAGTTTATTTGACTCTGCGGGAGAAGAGACCCAGTACTTC; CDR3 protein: CASSLFDSAGEETQYF
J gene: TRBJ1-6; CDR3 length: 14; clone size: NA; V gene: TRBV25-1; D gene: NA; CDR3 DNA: TGTGCCAGCAGCCTAGGGGACGGTTCATCTGCCCCCCACTTT; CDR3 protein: CASSLGDGSSAPHF
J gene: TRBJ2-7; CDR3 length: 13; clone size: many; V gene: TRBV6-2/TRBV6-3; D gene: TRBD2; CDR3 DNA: TGTGCCAGCAGCCAGCGGGAGTTCTACGAGCAGTACTTC; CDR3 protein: CASSQREFYEQYF
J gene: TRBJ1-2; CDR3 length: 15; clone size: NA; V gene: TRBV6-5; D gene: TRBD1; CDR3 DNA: TGTGCCAGCAGTACCTACTTGACAGGGAACTATGGCTACACCTTC; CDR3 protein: CASSTYLTGNYGYTF
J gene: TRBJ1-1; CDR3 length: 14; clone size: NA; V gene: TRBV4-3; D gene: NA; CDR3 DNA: TGCGCCAGCAGCAGCCAGGCGGAGGGGTCTGAAGCTTTCTTT; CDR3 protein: CASSSQAEGSEAFF
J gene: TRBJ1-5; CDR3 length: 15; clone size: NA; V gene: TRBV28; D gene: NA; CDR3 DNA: TGTGCCAGCAGCTCGGGACGGAATAGCAATCAGCCCCAGCATTTT; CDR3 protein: CASSSGRNSNQPQHF
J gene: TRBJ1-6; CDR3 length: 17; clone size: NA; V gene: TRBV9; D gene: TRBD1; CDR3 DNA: TGTGCCAGCAGCGTAGAGACAGGGTGGTCCTATAATTCACCCCTCCACTTT; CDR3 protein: CASSVETGWSYNSPLHF
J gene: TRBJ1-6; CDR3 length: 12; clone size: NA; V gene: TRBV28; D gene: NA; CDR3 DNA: TGTGCCAGCAGTTTCCTTAAGTCACCCCTCCACTTT; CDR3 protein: CASSFLKSPLHF
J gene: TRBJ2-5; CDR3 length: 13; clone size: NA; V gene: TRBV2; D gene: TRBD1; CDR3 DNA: TGTGCCAGCAGTGACGACAGGGTGCAGACCCAGTACTTC; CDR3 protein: CASSDDRVQTQYF
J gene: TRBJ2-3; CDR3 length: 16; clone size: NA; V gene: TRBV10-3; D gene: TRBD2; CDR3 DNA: TGTGCCACCGAGACTAGCGGGACCACAGGGGCAGATACGCAGTATTTT; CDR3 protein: CATETSGTTGADTQYF
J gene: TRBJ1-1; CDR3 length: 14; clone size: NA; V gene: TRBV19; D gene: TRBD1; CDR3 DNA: TGTGCCAGTAGCAGGGGACAGCTCAACACTGAAGCTTTCTTT; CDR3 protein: CASSRGQLNTEAFF